This entry features one T cell receptor (beta chain) sequence. Its antigen target is currently unknown. Base qualities were left out, and no much larger clone turns up one base away. These data come from a study of blood T cell repertoires in COVID-19 (dated by TCRdb to about 2020). Regarding the research as a whole: Samples covering the acute and convalescent phases of COVID-19 were provided by collaborators in the United States, Italy and Spain. The prospective study material was composed of cDNA or gDNA derived from T cells, B-cell-depleted T cells, or PBMCs. Subjects who had been exposed to COVID-19, were actively infected with it, or had recovered from it provided the deeply sampled blood TCRbeta repertoires that made up the dataset. A freely available public database, intended as a resource for researchers studying the immune response to SARS-CoV-2, is where the repertoires were released. The samples were drawn from the first 160 participants of the ongoing ImmuneRACE study and from under 1,500 subjects provided by 6 global collaborators. Sample metadata almost always included a de-identified subject ID, COVID-19 status, age in years and sex. Where available, HLA class I and class II types were obtained from metadata supplied by the sample provider rather than from assay-based typing. General findings and caveats noted by the study authors: The amount of clinical and demographic metadata varied by source and participant and was provided uncurated.

The CDR3 numbers 14 residues from cysteine through phenylalanine. Only the CDR3 DNA stays, 42 bases, in frame from base 1. The V end gives up 4 bases and the J end 4 bases, leaving 4 bases in the junction not matched to a gene. CDR1 and CDR2 are read off the germline V gene as MRHNA and SNTAGT. The collaborating institutions used their own protocols to collect whole blood in K2EDTA tubes. Collaborator samples were shipped for TCRbeta analysis as frozen whole blood, isolated PBMCs, or DNA extracted from either sample type. The immunoSEQ Assay, a bias-controlled multiplex PCR, was used to amplify TCRbeta CDR3 regions from genomic DNA. The study's own analysis went as follows. The number of nucleated cells in each sample was estimated by amplification of reference gene primers within the assay. To quantify the absolute abundance of each unique TCRbeta CDR3 rearrangement, sequence reads were collapsed and filtered. For each sample, productive Simpson clonality was calculated as the square root of Simpson's diversity index over productive rearrangements. Drawn from immuneACCESS, this table holds only the in-frame rearrangements with V and J called that TCRdb kept. Clones are partly lost; checked studies trace under half to an unresolved V gene and leave the rest unexplained. The V and J calls and clone size come from that table; D and trimming were worked out from the DNA. In all, the sample holds some 200,000 clones, and 83% of those were seen once. Of the sample, under 7.5% is held by the ten largest clones.

The TCR sequence derives from a woman aged 40 to 50 with acute or convalescent COVID-19. Material for sequencing was peripheral blood. The rearrangement combines TRBV6-4 with TRBJ1-1, and 9 junction bases match TRBD1. Read as DNA, the sequence is TGTGCCAGCAGTGCGACAGGGGGAGGCACTGAAGCTTTCTTT. This is translated as CASSATGGGTEAFF.